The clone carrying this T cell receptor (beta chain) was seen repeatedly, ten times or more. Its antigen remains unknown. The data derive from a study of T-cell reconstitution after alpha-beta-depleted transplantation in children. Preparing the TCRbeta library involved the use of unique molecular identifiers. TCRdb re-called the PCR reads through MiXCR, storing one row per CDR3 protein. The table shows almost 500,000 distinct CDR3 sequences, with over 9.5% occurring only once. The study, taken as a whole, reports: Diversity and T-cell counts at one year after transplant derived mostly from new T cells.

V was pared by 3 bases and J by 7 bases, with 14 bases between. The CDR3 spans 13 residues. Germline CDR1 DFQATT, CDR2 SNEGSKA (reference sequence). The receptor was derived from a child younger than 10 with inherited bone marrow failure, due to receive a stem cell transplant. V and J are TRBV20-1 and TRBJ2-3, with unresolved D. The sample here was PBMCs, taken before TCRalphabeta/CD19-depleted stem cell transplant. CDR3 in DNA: TGCAGTGCTAGGGACGAGTCGACGAATACGCAGTATTTT. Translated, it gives CSARDESTNTQYF.